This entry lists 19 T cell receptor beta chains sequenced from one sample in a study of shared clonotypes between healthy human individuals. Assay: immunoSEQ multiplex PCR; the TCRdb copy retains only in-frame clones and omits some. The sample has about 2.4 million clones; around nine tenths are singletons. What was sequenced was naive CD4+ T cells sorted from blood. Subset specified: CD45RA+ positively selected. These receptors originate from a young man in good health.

Written as DNA, the CDR3 is TGTGCCACCGAGTCAACCTCGGATGAGCAGTTCTTC. Its protein is CATESTSDEQFF. This chain connects TRBV10-3 to TRBJ2-1; D remains ambiguous. Trimming took 10 bases from V and 8 from J, leaving 15 bases between them. Germline CDR1 is ENHRY and CDR2 is SYGVKD. The CDR3 consists of 12 residues.

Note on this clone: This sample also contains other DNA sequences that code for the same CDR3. In DNA, the CDR3 is TGTGCCTGGAGTCCGTCCCTGGAGACCCAGTACTTC. This sequence encodes CAWSPSLETQYF. The V and J genes are TRBV30 and TRBJ2-5; D call uncertain. CDR1 and CDR2 from the germline V gene are GTSNPN and SVGIG (reference sequence). V was cut by 2 bases and J by 5 bases, with 9 bases left in between. The CDR3 has 12 residues.

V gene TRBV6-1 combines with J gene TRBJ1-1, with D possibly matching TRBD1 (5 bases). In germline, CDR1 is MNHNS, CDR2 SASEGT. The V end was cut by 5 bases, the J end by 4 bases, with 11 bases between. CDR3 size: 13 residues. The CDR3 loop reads CASSRIGGTEAFF. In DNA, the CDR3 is TGTGCCAGCAGTCGAATTGGGGGCACTGAAGCTTTCTTT.

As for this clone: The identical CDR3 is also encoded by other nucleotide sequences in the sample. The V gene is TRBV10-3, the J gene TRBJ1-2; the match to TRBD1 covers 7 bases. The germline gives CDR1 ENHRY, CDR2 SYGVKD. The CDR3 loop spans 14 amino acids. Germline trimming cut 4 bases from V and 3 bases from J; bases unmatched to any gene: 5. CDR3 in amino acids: CAISGSTGDYGYTF. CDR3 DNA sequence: TGTGCCATCAGTGGGTCTACAGGGGACTATGGCTACACCTTC.

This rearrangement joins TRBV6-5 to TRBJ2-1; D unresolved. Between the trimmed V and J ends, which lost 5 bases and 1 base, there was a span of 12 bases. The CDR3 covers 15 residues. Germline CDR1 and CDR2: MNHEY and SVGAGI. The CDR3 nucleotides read TGTGCCAGCAGTCTGACCCGTTCATCCTACAATGAGCAGTTCTTC. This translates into CASSLTRSSYNEQFF.

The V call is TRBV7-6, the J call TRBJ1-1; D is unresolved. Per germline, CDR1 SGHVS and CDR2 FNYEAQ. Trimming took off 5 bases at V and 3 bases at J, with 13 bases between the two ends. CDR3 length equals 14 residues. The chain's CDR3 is CASSRFETDTEAFF. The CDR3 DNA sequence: TGTGCCAGCAGCCGATTCGAGACGGACACTGAAGCTTTCTTT.

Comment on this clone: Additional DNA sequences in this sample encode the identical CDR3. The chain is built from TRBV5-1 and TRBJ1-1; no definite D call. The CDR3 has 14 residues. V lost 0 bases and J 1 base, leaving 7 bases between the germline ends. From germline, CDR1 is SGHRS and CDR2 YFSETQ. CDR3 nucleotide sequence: TGCGCCAGCAGCTTGGCGTCGGGGAACACTGAAGCTTTCTTT. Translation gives CASSLASGNTEAFF.

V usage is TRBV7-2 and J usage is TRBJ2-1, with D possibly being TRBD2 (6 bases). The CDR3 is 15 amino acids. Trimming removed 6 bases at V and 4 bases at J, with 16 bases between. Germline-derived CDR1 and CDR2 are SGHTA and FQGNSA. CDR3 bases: TGTGCCAGCAGTCCTCCGGGCGGGAATTACAATGAGCAGTTCTTC. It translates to CASSPPGGNYNEQFF.

In DNA, the CDR3 is TGTGCCAGCAGTGATCTCAGGGACAGGGACGAGCAGTACTTC. This encodes CASSDLRDRDEQYF. The V and J genes are TRBV25-1 and TRBJ2-7, with 9 bases lining up with TRBD1. The V and J ends lost 3 bases and 5 bases, in that order; junction bases with no gene match: 5. CDR3 size: 14 residues. The germline V gene encodes CDR1 MGHDK and CDR2 SYGVNS.

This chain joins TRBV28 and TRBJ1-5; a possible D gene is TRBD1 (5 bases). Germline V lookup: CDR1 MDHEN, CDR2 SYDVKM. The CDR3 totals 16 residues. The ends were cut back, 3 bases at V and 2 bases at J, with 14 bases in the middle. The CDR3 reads CASSLEGPEGNQPQHF. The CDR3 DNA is TGTGCCAGCAGTTTGGAGGGGCCAGAGGGCAATCAGCCCCAGCATTTT.

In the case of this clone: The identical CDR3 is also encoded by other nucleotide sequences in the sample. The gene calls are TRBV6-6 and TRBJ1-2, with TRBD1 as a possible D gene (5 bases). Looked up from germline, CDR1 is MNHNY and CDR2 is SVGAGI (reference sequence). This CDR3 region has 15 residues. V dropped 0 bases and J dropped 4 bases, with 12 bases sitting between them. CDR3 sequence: CASSYSGTGTYGYTF. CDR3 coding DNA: TGTGCCAGCAGTTACTCGGGGACGGGGACCTATGGCTACACCTTC.

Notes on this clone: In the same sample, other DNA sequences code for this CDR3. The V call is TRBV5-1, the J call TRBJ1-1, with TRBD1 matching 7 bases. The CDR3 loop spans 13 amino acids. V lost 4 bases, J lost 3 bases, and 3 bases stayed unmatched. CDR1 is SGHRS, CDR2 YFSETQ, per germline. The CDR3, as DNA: TGCGCCAGCAGCCCCACAGGGGACACTGAAGCTTTCTTT. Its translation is CASSPTGDTEAFF.

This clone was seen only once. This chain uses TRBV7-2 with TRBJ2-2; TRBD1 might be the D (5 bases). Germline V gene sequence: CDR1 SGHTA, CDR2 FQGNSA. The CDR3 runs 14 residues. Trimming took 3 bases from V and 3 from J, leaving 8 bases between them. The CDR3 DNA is TGTGCCAGCAGCTTGACCAGGGACACCGGGGAGCTGTTTTTT. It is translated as CASSLTRDTGELFF.

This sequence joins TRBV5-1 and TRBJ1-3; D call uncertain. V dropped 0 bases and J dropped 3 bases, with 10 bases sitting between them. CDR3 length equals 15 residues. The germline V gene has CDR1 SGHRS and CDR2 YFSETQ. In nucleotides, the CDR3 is TGCGCCAGCAGCTTGGGCGGGGAGCTTGGAAACACCATATATTTT. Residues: CASSLGGELGNTIYF. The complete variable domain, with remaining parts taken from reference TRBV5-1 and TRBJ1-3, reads KAGVTQTPRYLIKTRGQQVTLSCSPISGHRSVSWYQQTPGQGLQFLFEYFSETQRNKGNFPGRFSGRQFSNSRSEMNVSTLELGDSALYLCASSLGGELGNTIYFGEGSWLTVV.

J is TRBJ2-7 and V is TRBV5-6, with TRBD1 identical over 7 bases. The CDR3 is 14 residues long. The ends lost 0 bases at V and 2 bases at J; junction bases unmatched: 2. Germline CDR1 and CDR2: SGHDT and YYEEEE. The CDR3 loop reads CASSLAGTAYEQYF. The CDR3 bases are TGTGCCAGCAGCTTGGCAGGGACAGCCTACGAGCAGTACTTC.

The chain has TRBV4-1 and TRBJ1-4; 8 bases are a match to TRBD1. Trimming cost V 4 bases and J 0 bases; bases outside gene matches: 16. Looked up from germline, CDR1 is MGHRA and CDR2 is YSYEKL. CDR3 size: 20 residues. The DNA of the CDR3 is TGCGCCAGCAGCCGCCTTTCGGACAGGGTTTGGTCCGCAACTAATGAAAAACTGTTTTTT. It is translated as CASSRLSDRVWSATNEKLFF.

The CDR3 is CASGQILRGDEQFF. The CDR3, as DNA: TGTGCTAGTGGCCAAATCCTTAGGGGCGATGAGCAGTTCTTC. V usage is TRBV12-5 and J usage is TRBJ2-1, with a tentative D call TRBD1 (5 bases). V was pared by 6 bases and J by 8 bases, with 17 bases between. This CDR3 region has 14 residues. CDR1 and CDR2 from the germline V gene are LGHNT and FRNRAP.

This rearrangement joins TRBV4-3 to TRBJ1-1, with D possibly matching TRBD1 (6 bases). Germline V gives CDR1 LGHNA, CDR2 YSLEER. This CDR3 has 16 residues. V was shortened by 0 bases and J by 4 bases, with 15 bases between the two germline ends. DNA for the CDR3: TGCGCCAGCAGCCAAGAGATACAGGGCGGGGCCACTGAAGCTTTCTTT. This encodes CASSQEIQGGATEAFF.

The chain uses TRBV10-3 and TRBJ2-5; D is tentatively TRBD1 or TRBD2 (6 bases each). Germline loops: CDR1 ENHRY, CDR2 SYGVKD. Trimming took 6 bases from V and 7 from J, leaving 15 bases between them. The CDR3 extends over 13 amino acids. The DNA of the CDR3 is TGTGCCATCAGGAGGAGCGAGGGGGGGACCCAGTACTTC. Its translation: CAIRRSEGGTQYF.